Sequencing of this T cell receptor (beta chain) was carried out in a study of control samples from healthy donors and cancer patients. Profiling relied on immunoSEQ multiplex PCR, and the TCRdb table lists in-frame clones only, not all of them. The profile shows about 160,000 clones, 85% to 95% of them singletons. The germline V and J ends were trimmed by 3 bases and 1 base, with 7 bases remaining between them. The germline CDR1 and CDR2 sequences are SGHAT and FQNNGV. This CDR3 contains 15 residues. Sample: blood. The receptor was derived from a woman aged 40 to 55 in good health. V is TRBV11-2 and J is TRBJ2-6, with unresolved D. The DNA of the CDR3 is TGTGCCAGCAGCTTGATCGGGTCTGGGGCCAACGTCCTGACTTTC. Translated, it gives CASSLIGSGANVLTF.